The 7 T cell receptor beta chains reported below all come from one sample, sequenced in a study of CD8+CD57+ T cells in acquired aplastic anemia. Template material for TCR beta VDJ and CDR3 profiling consisted of genomic DNA. TCRdb analysed the reads with MiXCR anew, one entry per CDR3 protein. The sample records 150,000 to 200,000 distinct CDR3 sequences, around 48% being singletons. Patients selected for sequencing had displayed CD8+CD57+ cell expansion by flow cytometry. The sequencing input was sorted CD4+, CD8+, or CD8+CD57+ T cells (not recorded which) from PBMCs. The receptors stem from a human donor with aplastic anemia.

In regard to this clonotype: A much larger clone differs from this one at a single base, so this may be a read error. The chain links TRBV30 to TRBJ2-1, with 7 bases matching TRBD2. The germline gives CDR1 GTSNPN, CDR2 SVGIG (reference sequence). CDR3 length: 12 amino acids. J gave up 10 bases and V 5 bases, and 8 bases lay outside the gene matches. CDR3 sequence (DNA): TGTGCCTGGGGTCGGGAGGTCGGCGAGCAGTTCTTC. It translates to CAWGREVGEQFF.

In this sample, this clonotype turned up many times. The gene calls are TRBV25-1 and TRBJ1-1; D is perhaps TRBD1 (6 bases). Per the germline V gene, CDR1 is MGHDK and CDR2 is SYGVNS. There are 13 residues in the CDR3. V was shortened by 6 bases and J by 11 bases, with 19 bases between the two germline ends. CDR3 residues: CASSLGGGGLAFF. Here the CDR3 DNA reads TGTGCCAGCAGCCTTGGGGGGGGCGGGTTGGCTTTCTTT. Using reference TRBV25-1 and TRBJ1-1 for the parts outside the CDR3, the full variable domain is EADIYQTPRYLVIGTGKKITLECSQTMGHDKMYWYQQDPGMELHLIHYSYGVNSTEKGDLSSESTVSRIRTEHFPLTLESARPSHTSQYLCASSLGGGGLAFFGQGTRLTVV.

The chain recombines TRBV10-3 with TRBJ1-1, with 8 bases lining up with TRBD1. The V segment lost 6 bases and the J segment 1 base; nucleotides outside the gene matches: 4. Germline V gives CDR1 ENHRY, CDR2 SYGVKD. This CDR3 spans 14 amino acids. The CDR3 here is CAISAGTGNTEAFF. In nucleotides, the CDR3 is TGTGCCATCAGCGCGGGGACAGGGAACACTGAAGCTTTCTTT.

The chain joins TRBV7-9 to TRBJ2-5; D is unresolved. V was trimmed by 5 bases and J by 3 bases, leaving 4 bases between them. The length of the CDR3 is 11 residues. Germline V gene lookup returns CDR1 SEHNR and CDR2 FQNEAQ (reference sequence). CDR3 in DNA: TGTGCCAGCAGCGCGAAAGAGACCCAGTACTTC. Protein product: CASSAKETQYF.

At least ten counts were recorded for this clonotype. V is TRBV19 and J is TRBJ1-2, with D unclear. Trimming left V 7 bases short and J 8 bases short, with 17 bases between. CDR1 is LNHDA and CDR2 is SQIVND in the germline V gene (reference sequence). The CDR3 has 13 amino acids. The CDR3 DNA is TGTGCCAGTAATCTATTCGGAGCGCGGGGCTACACCTTC. It specifies CASNLFGARGYTF.

This chain connects TRBV3-1 to TRBJ1-1; D unclear. CDR1 and CDR2 from the germline V gene are LGHDT and YNNKEL (reference sequence). The germline V and J ends were trimmed by 3 bases and 0 bases, with 8 bases remaining between them. The CDR3 loop spans 14 amino acids. The CDR3 here is CASSHGSVNTEAFF. DNA of the CDR3: TGTGCCAGCAGCCACGGTAGTGTGAACACTGAAGCTTTCTTT.

The chain carries TRBV24-1 and TRBJ2-7; TRBD1 aligns across 8 bases. With V trimmed by 4 bases and J by 2 bases, 9 bases remained unmatched. The CDR3 loop spans 16 amino acids. The germline V gene encodes CDR1 KGHDR and CDR2 SFDVKD. CDR3 region: CATSDPGTGPPYEQYF. CDR3 bases: TGTGCCACCAGTGACCCCGGGACAGGACCTCCCTACGAGCAGTACTTC.